This TCR beta chain was sequenced in a study of T cells in Graves' hyperthyroidism and ophthalmopathy. The CDR3 consists of 16 residues. Germline V gives CDR1 SEHNR, CDR2 FQNEAQ (reference sequence). Between the trimmed V and J ends, which lost 3 bases and 0 bases, there was a span of 13 bases. Graves' hyperthyroidism showing no ophthalmopathy progression within 18 months was considered stable. From under 12 ml of fresh peripheral blood, PBMCs were isolated. The investigators amplified TCR beta CDR3 regions from RNA transcripts. TCR CDR3 underwent first-round RT-PCR with the HTBI primer set. TCRdb called the multiplex PCR reads again in MiXCR, with one record for every CDR3 protein. The sample lists hundreds of thousands of distinct CDR3 sequences, around 13% seen once, with 9.5% to 13% in the top ten.

This TCR derives from a woman younger than 35 with Graves' hyperthyroidism. The material sequenced was blood. The chain employs TRBV7-9 and TRBJ2-3, with TRBD2 as a possible D gene (5 bases). The CDR3 reads CASSFTSPLSTDTQYF. The CDR3 nucleotides read TGTGCCAGCAGCTTTACTAGTCCGCTTAGCACAGATACGCAGTATTTT.